Shown below are 24 T cell receptor beta chains from a single sample sequenced in a study of response to subunit inactivated influenza vaccine. TCRdb reprocessed the RT-PCR reads with MiXCR, giving one entry per CDR3 protein. This table holds hundreds of thousands of distinct CDR3 sequences, 14% found once. Sample: PBMCs from blood, taken around 14 days before vaccination. The receptors derive from a man aged 45-65 years who received an inactivated influenza vaccine.

This clonotype showed up just a few times. As DNA, the CDR3 is TGCAGCGTAACAAAGCGGGGGGCCCACAATGAGCAGTTCTTC. This encodes CSVTKRGAHNEQFF. The chain has TRBV29-1 and TRBJ2-1, with 9 bases matching TRBD2. CDR3 length: 14 amino acids. V was pared by 6 bases and J by 5 bases, with 8 bases of the junction left unmatched. Germline CDR1 and CDR2: SQVTM and ANQGSEA.

V gene TRBV21-1 combines with J gene TRBJ1-2. TRBV21-1 is assigned pseudogene status. CDR3 length equals 13 residues. In nucleotides, the CDR3 is TGTGCCAGCAGCAAAGGTCAGAACTATGGCTACACCTTC. Its translation: CASSKGQNYGYTF.

V gene TRBV20-1 combines with J gene TRBJ2-7, with D maybe TRBD2 (6 bases). Deletions cut 4 bases from V and 0 bases from J, with 16 bases between. The CDR3 spans 15 residues. Germline V lookup: CDR1 DFQATT, CDR2 SNEGSKA (reference sequence). The CDR3 loop is CSATLLEGHSYEQYF. CDR3 DNA: TGCAGTGCTACCCTGTTGGAGGGCCACTCCTACGAGCAGTACTTC.

In this sample, this clonotype turned up a few times. V usage is TRBV7-9 and J usage is TRBJ2-7, with TRBD2 matching over 8 bases. Unmatched junction bases numbered 8, after V lost 1 base and J lost 3 bases. The CDR3 runs to 16 residues. CDR1 and CDR2 (germline): SEHNR, FQNEAQ (reference sequence). The CDR3 sequence: CASSLGRGAGVYEQYF. The CDR3 bases are TGTGCCAGCAGCTTAGGGCGTGGAGCGGGGGTCTACGAGCAGTACTTC. Complete variable domain (other parts from reference TRBV7-9 and TRBJ2-7): DTGVSQNPRHKITKRGQNVTFRCDPISEHNRLYWYRQTLGQGPEFLTYFQNEAQLEKSRLLSDRFSAERPKGSFSTLEIQRTEQGDSAMYLCASSLGRGAGVYEQYFGPGTRLTVT.

The rearrangement uses TRBV2 and TRBJ2-2; D remains ambiguous. The CDR3 extends over 12 amino acids. Germline CDR1 and CDR2: SNHLY and FYNNEI. Trimming stripped 6 bases from V and 8 bases from J, with 10 bases between. The CDR3 coding sequence is TGTGCCAGCAGGCCCATCGAGGGGGAGCTGTTTTTT. Encoded protein: CASRPIEGELFF.

The chain has TRBV20-1 and TRBJ2-1; 15 bases line up with TRBD2. CDR1 is DFQATT, CDR2 SNEGSKA, per germline (reference sequence). With V trimmed by 5 bases and J by 7 bases, 9 bases remained unmatched. This CDR3 comprises 16 residues. The CDR3 DNA follows: TGCAGTGCTCACGGGACTAGCGGGAGGTTGGTAAATGAGCAGTTCTTC. Translated: CSAHGTSGRLVNEQFF.

This clonotype was counted a few times. This sequence joins TRBV9 and TRBJ2-3, with 11 bases fitting TRBD2. Trimming cost V 2 bases and J 8 bases; bases outside gene matches: 7. The CDR3 is 15 amino acids. Germline V gene sequence: CDR1 SGDLS, CDR2 YYNGEE. The chain's CDR3 is CASSVSGGAFGTQYF. CDR3 nucleotide sequence: TGTGCCAGCAGCGTTAGCGGGGGGGCGTTTGGTACGCAGTATTTT.

The chain links TRBV7-6 to TRBJ1-6; D unclear. From germline, CDR1 is SGHVS and CDR2 FNYEAQ. V was cut by 1 base and J by 7 bases, with 20 bases left in between. The CDR3 totals 18 residues. The CDR3 coding sequence is TGTGCCAGCAGCTTAGTTGCGCGGGATTACAAGTGGAATTCACCCCTCCACTTT. It encodes CASSLVARDYKWNSPLHF.

This rearrangement joins TRBV9 to TRBJ1-4, with D possibly being TRBD1 (5 bases). V was cut by 2 bases and J by 2 bases, with 16 bases left in between. The germline V gene has CDR1 SGDLS and CDR2 YYNGEE. The CDR3 contains 17 residues. This CDR3 reads CASSVNVGPPTNEKLFF. The CDR3 region has the DNA TGTGCCAGCAGCGTCAATGTGGGGCCCCCGACTAATGAAAAACTGTTTTTT. Drawing the rest from reference TRBV9 and TRBJ1-4, the complete variable domain is DSGVTQTPKHLITATGQRVTLRCSPRSGDLSVYWYQQSLDQGLQFLIQYYNGEERAKGNILERFSAQQFPDLHSELNLSSLELGDSALYFCASSVNVGPPTNEKLFFGSGTQLSVL.

V gene TRBV9 combines with J gene TRBJ2-1, with 9 bases that match TRBD1. CDR1 is SGDLS, CDR2 YYNGEE, per germline. CDR3 length: 15 residues. Germline trimming cut 2 bases from V and 8 bases from J; bases unmatched to any gene: 8. CDR3 residues: CASSVQGQGFDEQFF. CDR3 in DNA: TGTGCCAGCAGCGTCCAGGGACAGGGCTTCGATGAGCAGTTCTTC.

The chain couples TRBV14 to TRBJ2-7; D is unclear. The CDR3 spans 12 residues. Trimming took off 6 bases at V and 6 bases at J, with 12 bases between the two ends. Per germline, CDR1 SGHDN and CDR2 FVKESK. The CDR3 DNA is TGTGCCAGCAGTCGTTCCCCCTCCGAGCAGTACTTC. Protein: CASSRSPSEQYF.

This clonotype was counted only a few times. This rearrangement joins TRBV28 to TRBJ2-7, with D uncertain. The germline gives CDR1 MDHEN, CDR2 SYDVKM. The CDR3 is 12 residues long. V dropped 10 bases and J dropped 5 bases, with 15 bases sitting between them. The CDR3 loop reads CAISNPWDEQYF. CDR3 in DNA: TGTGCCATTTCGAACCCCTGGGACGAGCAGTACTTC.

This clonotype has more than one count but fewer than ten. V and J are TRBV6-1 and TRBJ2-7; TRBD1 might be the D (6 bases). This CDR3 region has 14 residues. Germline V gene data show CDR1 as MNHNS and CDR2 as SASEGT. Trimming stripped 6 bases from V and 3 bases from J, with 15 bases between. The CDR3 bases are TGTGCCAGCAGAGACGAGGACAGATTCTACGAGCAGTACTTC. Translated, it gives CASRDEDRFYEQYF.

This clonotype was detected once. This sequence joins TRBV7-6 and TRBJ2-1; D tentatively fits TRBD1 or TRBD2 (5 bases each). The CDR3 totals 17 residues. Trimming stripped 3 bases from V and 4 bases from J, with 19 bases between. Germline CDR1 is SGHVS and CDR2 is FNYEAQ. CDR3 region: CASSLSLPGRRYNEQFF. Written as DNA, the CDR3 is TGTGCCAGCAGCTTGTCGCTTCCGGGACGGAGATACAATGAGCAGTTCTTC.

The CDR3 sequence is CASSQRDRGQETQYF. The CDR3 DNA reads as TGTGCCAGCAGCCAACGGGACAGGGGCCAAGAGACCCAGTACTTC. The chain has TRBV3-1 and TRBJ2-5, with 10 bases that match TRBD1. Germline CDR1 LGHDT, CDR2 YNNKEL (reference sequence). The CDR3 has 15 amino acids. J gave up 1 base and V 2 bases, and 1 base lay outside the gene matches.

CDR3 amino acids: CASSKAGRETQYF. The CDR3 DNA sequence: TGTGCCAGCAGCAAAGCTGGGAGGGAGACCCAGTACTTC. The gene calls are TRBV7-2 and TRBJ2-5; a possible D gene is TRBD2 (6 bases). In germline, CDR1 is SGHTA, CDR2 FQGNSA. There are 13 residues in the CDR3. Trimming took off 5 bases at V and 5 bases at J, with 12 bases between the two ends.

The rearrangement uses TRBV28 and TRBJ2-7; D is undetermined. In germline, CDR1 is MDHEN, CDR2 SYDVKM. Trimming cost V 6 bases and J 7 bases, with 19 bases left between them. This CDR3 region has 14 residues. The chain's CDR3 is CASRKSTPSREQYF. For the CDR3, the DNA is TGTGCCAGCAGAAAATCGACACCTTCGAGAGAGCAGTACTTC.

This clonotype has ten or more counts. Here the CDR3 DNA reads TGCGCCAGCAGCTCTAGCGGGGGAACCAATGAGCAGTTCTTC. Protein: CASSSSGGTNEQFF. The chain recombines TRBV5-1 with TRBJ2-1, with 10 bases that match TRBD2. The CDR3 loop spans 14 amino acids. Germline-derived CDR1 and CDR2 are SGHRS and YFSETQ. After removal of 3 bases from V and 6 bases from J, the junction contained 3 bases not matched to a gene.

In its sample, this clonotype was seen a few times. The rearrangement links TRBV4-3 to TRBJ1-1; 7 bases align to TRBD1. Trimming at V came to 1 base and at J to 4 bases, leaving 3 bases not matched to a gene. CDR1 and CDR2 (germline): LGHNA, YSLEER. The CDR3 runs to 14 residues. In DNA form, the CDR3 reads TGCGCCAGCAGCCAAGTCGCAGGGGGCACTGAAGCTTTCTTT. This encodes CASSQVAGGTEAFF.

This clonotype was seen ten or more times. The J gene is TRBJ2-2, the V gene TRBV9; D is uncertain. V lost 6 bases to trimming and J lost 0 bases, with 6 bases between them. Looked up from germline, CDR1 is SGDLS and CDR2 is YYNGEE. This CDR3 is 13 amino acids long. The CDR3 loop is CASTRSNTGELFF. The CDR3 nucleotides are TGTGCCAGCACTAGGTCGAACACCGGGGAGCTGTTTTTT.

This chain uses TRBV18 with TRBJ2-7; possible D gene TRBD1, 6 bases. Deletions cut 0 bases from V and 5 bases from J, with 14 bases between. CDR3 length equals 15 residues. CDR1 KGHSH and CDR2 LQKENI come from the germline V gene. CDR3 coding DNA: TGTGCCAGCTCACCACCTACAGGGAGAGGCAACGAGCAGTACTTC. This translates into CASSPPTGRGNEQYF.

This clonotype turned up a few times. This chain uses TRBV29-1 with TRBJ2-7; 8 nucleotides line up with TRBD1. In germline, CDR1 is SQVTM, CDR2 ANQGSEA. V shed 3 bases and J 4 bases; nucleotides not matched to a gene: 8. The CDR3 totals 14 residues. DNA of the CDR3: TGCAGCGTTGAGGACCCGGACAGGGAATACGAGCAGTACTTC. Amino acid sequence: CSVEDPDREYEQYF.

This chain joins TRBV20-1 and TRBJ2-3; D is possibly TRBD2 (6 bases). The CDR3 contains 14 residues. Looked up from germline, CDR1 is DFQATT and CDR2 is SNEGSKA (reference sequence). Trimming cost V 0 bases and J 2 bases, with 9 bases left between them. CDR3 loop: CSARDKLATDTQYF. CDR3 DNA: TGCAGTGCTAGAGATAAACTAGCCACAGATACGCAGTATTTT.

Many counts were recorded for this clonotype. The rearrangement links TRBV15 to TRBJ2-7; D is possibly TRBD1 (5 bases). CDR3 length equals 16 residues. V was shortened by 0 bases and J by 3 bases, with 15 bases between the two germline ends. Germline CDR1 reads LNHNV; CDR2 reads YYDKDF (reference sequence). The CDR3 here is CATSRDGPRGIYEQYF. CDR3 coding DNA: TGTGCCACCAGCAGAGATGGGCCAAGGGGAATCTACGAGCAGTACTTC. The variable domain in full, with the rest retrieved from reference TRBV15 and TRBJ2-7, is DAMVIQNPRYQVTQFGKPVTLSCSQTLNHNVMYWYQQKSSQAPKLLFHYYDKDFNNEADTPDNFQSRRPNTSFCFLDIRSPGLGDTAMYLCATSRDGPRGIYEQYFGPGTRLTVT.